This T cell receptor beta chain was sequenced during a study of shared clonotypes between healthy human individuals. Study-level points and caveats: Depth was large, yet rarefaction showed that sorted-subset sequencing was incomplete. Of the naive CD4 clonotypes, around 4.8% were shared across a few donors.

Method: immunoSEQ multiplex PCR; TCRdb's copy keeps in-frame clones and lacks some. This table has 110,000 or so clones, around two thirds appearing once. On this clone itself: Its antigen remains unidentified.

All donors were healthy HIV-negative adults lacking recent acute infections or vaccinations. The study drew all its donors from Caucasian adults living in Nashville, Tennessee. The CDR3 is 11 residues long. Germline CDR1 and CDR2: SQVTM and ANQGSEA. Trimming removed 3 bases at V and 10 bases at J, with 10 bases between. The receptor was isolated from a woman in her twenties or thirties in good health. Material for sequencing was memory CD8+ T cells sorted from blood. The subset here: CD45RO+ cells pooled with CCR7-negative TemRA cells. This chain links TRBV29-1 with TRBJ2-1; TRBD1 might be the D (6 bases). CDR3 sequence reads: CSVEYRDEQFF. In nucleotides, the CDR3 is TGCAGCGTTGAGTACAGGGACGAGCAGTTCTTC.